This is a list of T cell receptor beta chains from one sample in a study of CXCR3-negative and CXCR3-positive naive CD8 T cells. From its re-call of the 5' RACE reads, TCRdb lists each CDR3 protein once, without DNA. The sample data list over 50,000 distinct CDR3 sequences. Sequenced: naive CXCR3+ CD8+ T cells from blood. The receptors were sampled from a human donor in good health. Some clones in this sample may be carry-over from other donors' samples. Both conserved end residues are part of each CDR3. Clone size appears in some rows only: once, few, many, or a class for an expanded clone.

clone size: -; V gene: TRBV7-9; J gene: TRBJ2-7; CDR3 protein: CASSQTDFPVYEQYF
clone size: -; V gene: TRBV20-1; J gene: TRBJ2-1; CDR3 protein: CSANSGGAELGQFF
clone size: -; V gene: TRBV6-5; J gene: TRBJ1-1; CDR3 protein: CASSTLPNTEAFF
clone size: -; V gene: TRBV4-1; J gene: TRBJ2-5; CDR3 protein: CASSQEPRSQETQYF
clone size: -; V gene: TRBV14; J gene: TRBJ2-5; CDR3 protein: CASSQVRRETQYF
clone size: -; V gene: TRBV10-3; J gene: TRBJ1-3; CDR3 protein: CAISETPYSGNTIYF
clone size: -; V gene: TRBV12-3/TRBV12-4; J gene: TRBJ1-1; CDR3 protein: CASSFFGTEAFF
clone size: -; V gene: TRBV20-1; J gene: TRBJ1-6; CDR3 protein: CSARDRGSSYNSPLHF
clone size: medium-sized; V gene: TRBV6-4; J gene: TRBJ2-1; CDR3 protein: CASSVSSEYNEQFF
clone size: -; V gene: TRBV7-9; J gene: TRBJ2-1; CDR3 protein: CASSLLAVPYNEQFF
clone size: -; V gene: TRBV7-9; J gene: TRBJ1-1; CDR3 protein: CATTQGAGEAFF
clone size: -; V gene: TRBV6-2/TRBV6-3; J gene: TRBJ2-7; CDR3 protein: CASTTDSYFSYEQYF
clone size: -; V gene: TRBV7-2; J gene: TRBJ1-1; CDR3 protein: CASSSTGGVTEAFF
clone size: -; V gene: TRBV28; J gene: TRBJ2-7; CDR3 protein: CASSLFRLTSGGVGYEQYF
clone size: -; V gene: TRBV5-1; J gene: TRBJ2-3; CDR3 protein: CASSLELGTDTQYF
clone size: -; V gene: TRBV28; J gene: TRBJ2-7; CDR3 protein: CASSFGGSLYEQYF
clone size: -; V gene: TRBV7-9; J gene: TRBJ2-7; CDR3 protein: CASSRVGGDEQYF
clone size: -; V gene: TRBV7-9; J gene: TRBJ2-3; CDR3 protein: CASSSHTDTQYF
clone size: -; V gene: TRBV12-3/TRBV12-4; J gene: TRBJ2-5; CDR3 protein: CASSFQGWQQRETQYF
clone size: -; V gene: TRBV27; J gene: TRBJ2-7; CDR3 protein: CASSLIPGSSSYEQYF
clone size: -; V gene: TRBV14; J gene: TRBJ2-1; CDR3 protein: CASSRRQGWYNEQFF
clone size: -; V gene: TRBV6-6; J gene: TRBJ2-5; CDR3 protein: CASSLLEEETQYF
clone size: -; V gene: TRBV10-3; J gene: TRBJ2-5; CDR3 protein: CAISDRDRNYQETQYF
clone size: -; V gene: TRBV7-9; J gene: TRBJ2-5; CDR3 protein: CASSKGREAQETQYF
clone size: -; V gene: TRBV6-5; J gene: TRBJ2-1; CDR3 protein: CASTVAGGNYNEQFF
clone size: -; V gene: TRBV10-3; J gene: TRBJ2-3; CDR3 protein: CVIGAGTSTDTQYF